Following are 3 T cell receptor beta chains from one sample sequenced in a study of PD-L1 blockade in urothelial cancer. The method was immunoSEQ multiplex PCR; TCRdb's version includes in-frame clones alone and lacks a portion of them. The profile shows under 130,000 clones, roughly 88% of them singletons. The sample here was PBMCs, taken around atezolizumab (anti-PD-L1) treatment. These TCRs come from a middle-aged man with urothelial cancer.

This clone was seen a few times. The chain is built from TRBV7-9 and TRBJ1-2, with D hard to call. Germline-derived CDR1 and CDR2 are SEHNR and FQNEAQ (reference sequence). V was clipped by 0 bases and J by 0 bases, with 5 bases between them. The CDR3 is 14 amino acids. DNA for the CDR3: TGTGCCAGCAGCTTAGCAGCCTCTAACTATGGCTACACCTTC. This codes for CASSLAASNYGYTF.

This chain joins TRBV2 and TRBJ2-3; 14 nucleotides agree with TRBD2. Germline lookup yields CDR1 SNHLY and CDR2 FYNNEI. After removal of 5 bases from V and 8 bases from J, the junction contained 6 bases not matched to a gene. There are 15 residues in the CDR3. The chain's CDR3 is CASSRLAGGPGTQYF. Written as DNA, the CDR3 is TGTGCCAGCAGTCGACTAGCGGGAGGGCCTGGTACGCAGTATTTT.

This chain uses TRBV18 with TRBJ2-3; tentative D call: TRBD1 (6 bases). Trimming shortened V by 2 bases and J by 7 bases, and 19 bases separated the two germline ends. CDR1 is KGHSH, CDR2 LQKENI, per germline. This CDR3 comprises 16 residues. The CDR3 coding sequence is TGTGCCAGCTCACCAAGCGCAAACAGGGTGCATAATACGCAGTATTTT. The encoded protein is CASSPSANRVHNTQYF.